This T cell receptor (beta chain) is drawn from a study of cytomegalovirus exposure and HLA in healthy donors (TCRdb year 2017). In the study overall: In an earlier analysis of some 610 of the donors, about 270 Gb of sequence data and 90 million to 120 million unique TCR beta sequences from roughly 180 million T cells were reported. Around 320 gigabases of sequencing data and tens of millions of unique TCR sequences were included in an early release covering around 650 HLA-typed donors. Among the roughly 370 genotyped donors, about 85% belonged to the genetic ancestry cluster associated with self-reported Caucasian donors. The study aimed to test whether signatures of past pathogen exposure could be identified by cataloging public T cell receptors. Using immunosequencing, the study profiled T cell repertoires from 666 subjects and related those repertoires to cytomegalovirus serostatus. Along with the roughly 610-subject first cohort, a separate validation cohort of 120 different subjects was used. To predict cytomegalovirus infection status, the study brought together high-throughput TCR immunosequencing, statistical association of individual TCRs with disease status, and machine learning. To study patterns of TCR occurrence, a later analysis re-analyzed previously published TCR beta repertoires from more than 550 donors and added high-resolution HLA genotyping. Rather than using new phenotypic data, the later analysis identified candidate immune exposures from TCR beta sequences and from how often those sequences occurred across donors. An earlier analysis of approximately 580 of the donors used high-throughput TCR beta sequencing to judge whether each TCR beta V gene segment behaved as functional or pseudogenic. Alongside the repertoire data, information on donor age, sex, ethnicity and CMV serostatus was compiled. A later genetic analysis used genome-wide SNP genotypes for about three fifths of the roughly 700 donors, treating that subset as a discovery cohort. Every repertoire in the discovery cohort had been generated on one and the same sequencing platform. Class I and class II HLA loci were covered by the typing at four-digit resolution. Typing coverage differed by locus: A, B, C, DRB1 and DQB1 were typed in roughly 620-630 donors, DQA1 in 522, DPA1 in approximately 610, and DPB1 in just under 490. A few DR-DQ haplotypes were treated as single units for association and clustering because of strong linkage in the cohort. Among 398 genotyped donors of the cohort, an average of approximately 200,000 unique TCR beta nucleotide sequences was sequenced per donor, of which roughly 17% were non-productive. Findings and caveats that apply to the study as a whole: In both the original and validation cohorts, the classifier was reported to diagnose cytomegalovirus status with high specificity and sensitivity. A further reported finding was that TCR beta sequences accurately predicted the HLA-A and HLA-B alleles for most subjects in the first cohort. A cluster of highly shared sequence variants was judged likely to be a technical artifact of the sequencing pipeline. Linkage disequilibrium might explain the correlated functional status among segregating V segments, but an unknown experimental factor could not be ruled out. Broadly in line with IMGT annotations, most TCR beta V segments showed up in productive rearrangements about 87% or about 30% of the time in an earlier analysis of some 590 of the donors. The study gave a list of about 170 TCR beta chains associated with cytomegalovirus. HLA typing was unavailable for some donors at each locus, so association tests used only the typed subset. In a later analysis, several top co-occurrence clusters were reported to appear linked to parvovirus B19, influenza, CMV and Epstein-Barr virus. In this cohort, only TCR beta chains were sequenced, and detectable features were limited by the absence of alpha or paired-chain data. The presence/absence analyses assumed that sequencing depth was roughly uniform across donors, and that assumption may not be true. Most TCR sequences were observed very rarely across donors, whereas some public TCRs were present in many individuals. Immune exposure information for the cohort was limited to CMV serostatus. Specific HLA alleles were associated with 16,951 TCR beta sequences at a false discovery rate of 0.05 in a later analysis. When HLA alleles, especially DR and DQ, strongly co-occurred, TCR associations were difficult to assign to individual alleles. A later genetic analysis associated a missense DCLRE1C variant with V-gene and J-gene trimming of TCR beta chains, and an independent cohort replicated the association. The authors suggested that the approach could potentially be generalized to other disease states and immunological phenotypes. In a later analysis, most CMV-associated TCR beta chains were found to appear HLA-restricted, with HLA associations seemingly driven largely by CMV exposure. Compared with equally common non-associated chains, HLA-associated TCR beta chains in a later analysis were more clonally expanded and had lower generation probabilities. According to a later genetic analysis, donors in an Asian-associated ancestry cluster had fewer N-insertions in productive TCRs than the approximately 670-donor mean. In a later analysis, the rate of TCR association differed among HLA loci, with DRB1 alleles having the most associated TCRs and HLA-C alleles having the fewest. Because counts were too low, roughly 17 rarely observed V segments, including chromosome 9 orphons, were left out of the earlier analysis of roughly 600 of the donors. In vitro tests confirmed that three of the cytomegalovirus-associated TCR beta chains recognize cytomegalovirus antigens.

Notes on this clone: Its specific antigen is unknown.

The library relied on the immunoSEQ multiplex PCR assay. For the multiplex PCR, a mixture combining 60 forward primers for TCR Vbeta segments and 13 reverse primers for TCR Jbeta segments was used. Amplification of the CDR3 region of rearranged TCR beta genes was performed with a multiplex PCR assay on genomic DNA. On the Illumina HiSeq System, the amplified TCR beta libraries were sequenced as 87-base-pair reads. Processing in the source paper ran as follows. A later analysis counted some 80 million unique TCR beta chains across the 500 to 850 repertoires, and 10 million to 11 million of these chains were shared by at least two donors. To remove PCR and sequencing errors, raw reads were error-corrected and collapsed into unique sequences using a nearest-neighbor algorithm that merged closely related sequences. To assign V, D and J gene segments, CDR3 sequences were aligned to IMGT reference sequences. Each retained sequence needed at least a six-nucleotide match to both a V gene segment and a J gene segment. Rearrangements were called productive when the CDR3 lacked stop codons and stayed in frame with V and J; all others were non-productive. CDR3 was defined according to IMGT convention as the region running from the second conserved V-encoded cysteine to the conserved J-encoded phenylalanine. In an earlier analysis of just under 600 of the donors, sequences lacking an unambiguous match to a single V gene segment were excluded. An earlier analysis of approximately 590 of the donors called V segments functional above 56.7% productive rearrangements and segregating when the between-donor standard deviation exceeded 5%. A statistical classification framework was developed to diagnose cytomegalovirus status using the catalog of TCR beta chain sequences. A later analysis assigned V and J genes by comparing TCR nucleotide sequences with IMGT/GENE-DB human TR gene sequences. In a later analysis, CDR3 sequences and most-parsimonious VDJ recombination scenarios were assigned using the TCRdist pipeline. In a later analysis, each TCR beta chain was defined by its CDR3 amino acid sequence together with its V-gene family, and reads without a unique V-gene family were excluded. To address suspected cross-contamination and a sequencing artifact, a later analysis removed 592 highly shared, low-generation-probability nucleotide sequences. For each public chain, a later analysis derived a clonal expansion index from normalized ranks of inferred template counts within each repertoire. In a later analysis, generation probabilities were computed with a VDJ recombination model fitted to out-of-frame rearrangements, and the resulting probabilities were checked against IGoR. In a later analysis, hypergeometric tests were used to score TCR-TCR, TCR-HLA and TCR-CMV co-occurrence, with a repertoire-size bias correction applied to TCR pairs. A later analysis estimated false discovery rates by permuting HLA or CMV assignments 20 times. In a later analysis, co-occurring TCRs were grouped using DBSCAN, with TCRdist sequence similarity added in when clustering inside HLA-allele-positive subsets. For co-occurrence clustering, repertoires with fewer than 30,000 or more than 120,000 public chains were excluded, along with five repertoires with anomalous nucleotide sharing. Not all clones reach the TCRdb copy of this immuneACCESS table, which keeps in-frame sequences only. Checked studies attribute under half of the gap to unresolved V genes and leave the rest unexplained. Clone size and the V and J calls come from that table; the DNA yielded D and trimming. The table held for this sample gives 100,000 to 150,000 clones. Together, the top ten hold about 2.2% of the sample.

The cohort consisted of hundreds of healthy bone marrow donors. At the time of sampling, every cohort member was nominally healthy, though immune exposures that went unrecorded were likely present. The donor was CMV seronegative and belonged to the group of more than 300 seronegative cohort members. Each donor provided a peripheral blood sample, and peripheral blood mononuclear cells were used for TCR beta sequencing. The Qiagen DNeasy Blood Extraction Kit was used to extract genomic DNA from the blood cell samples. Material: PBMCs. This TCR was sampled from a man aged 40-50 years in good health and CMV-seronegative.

The CDR3 sequence is CASREDSGRSEQFF. The sequence in DNA is TGTGCCAGCAGGGAGGATAGCGGGAGAAGTGAGCAGTTCTTC. The receptor chain draws on TRBV2 and TRBJ2-1; the junction holds 9 bases that match TRBD2. Unmatched junction bases come to 9, with V trimmed by 6 bases and J by 9 bases. The cysteine opens and the phenylalanine closes a CDR3 of 14 amino acids. Only CDR3 DNA remains: 42 bases, in frame from the first base. As encoded in the germline V gene, CDR1 is SNHLY while CDR2 is FYNNEI.